This T cell receptor (beta chain) was sequenced in a study of identical twins. Findings and limits, study-wide: Partly confounded zero-insertion analyses could result from invariant MAIT and iNKT cells. Cord blood beta clonotypes present at high abundance carried fewer insertions; no such pattern appeared in memory repertoires. Twins shared beta out-of-frame sequences in excess, but this excess was weaker. Shared out-of-frame alpha sequences (those common to twins) showed excess low generation probability.

TCRdb passed the 5' RACE reads through MiXCR, listing each CDR3 protein once. The sample consists of about 210,000 distinct CDR3 sequences, approximately 9% of them appearing once. CDR1 and CDR2 (germline): LGHNT, FRNRAP. This CDR3 is built from 12 residues. The V end was cut by 6 bases, the J end by 4 bases, with 9 bases between. This clonotype showed up just a few times. Its antigen is unknown. The TCR sequence derives from a woman younger than 30 in good health. Sequenced input: memory (CD45RO+) T cells sorted from blood. The chain links TRBV12-5 to TRBJ2-5; TRBD1 is a possible D gene (6 bases). In nucleotides, the CDR3 is TGTGCTAGTGGGCCGGACAGAGAGACCCAGTACTTC. Protein sequence: CASGPDRETQYF.